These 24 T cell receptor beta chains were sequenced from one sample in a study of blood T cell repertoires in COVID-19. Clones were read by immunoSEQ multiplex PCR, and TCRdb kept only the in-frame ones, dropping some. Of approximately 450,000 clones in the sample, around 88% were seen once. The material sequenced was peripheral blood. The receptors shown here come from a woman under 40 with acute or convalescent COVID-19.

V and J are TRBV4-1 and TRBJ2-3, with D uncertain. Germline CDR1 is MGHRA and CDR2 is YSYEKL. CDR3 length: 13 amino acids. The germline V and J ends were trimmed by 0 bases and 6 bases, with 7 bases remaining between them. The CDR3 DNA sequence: TGCGCCAGCAGCCAAGACCCCTTGGATACGCAGTATTTT. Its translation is CASSQDPLDTQYF.

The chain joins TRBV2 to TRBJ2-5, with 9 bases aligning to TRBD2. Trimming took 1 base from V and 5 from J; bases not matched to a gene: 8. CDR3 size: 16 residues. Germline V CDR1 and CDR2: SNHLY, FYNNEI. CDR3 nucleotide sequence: TGTGCCAGCAGTGAAGAAGGCGGGGGGGCCGATGAGACCCAGTACTTC. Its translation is CASSEEGGGADETQYF.

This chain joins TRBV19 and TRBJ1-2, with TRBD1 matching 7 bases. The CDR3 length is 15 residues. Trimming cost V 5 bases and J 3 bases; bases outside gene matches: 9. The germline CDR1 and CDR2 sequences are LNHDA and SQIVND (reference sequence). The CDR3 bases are TGTGCCAGTAGTCCCAAGACAGGGTCCTACTATGGCTACACCTTC. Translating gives CASSPKTGSYYGYTF.

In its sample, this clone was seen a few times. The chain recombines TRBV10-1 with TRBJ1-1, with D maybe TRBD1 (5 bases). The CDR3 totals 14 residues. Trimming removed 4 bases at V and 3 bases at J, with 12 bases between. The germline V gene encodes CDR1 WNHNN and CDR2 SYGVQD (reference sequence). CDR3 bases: TGCGCCAGCAGTGTGAATGTAGGGGACACTGAAGCTTTCTTT. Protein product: CASSVNVGDTEAFF.

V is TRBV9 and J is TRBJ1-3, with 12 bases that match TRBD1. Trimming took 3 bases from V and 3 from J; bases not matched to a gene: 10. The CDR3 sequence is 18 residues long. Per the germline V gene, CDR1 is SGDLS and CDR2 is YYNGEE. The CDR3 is CASSAPAGTGGHGNTIYF. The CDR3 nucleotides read TGTGCCAGCAGCGCTCCAGCCGGGACAGGGGGCCATGGAAACACCATATATTTT.

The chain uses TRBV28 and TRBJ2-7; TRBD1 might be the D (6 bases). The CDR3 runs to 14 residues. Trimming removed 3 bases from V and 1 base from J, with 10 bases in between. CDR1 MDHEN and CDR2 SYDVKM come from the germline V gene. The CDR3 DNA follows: TGTGCCAGCAGTTTCGGCAGGGGATCCTACGAGCAGTACTTC. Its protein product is CASSFGRGSYEQYF. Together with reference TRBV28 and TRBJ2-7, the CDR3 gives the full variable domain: DVKVTQSSRYLVKRTGEKVFLECVQDMDHENMFWYRQDPGLGLRLIYFSYDVKMKEKGDIPEGYSVSREKKERFSLILESASTNQTSMYLCASSFGRGSYEQYFGPGTRLTVT.

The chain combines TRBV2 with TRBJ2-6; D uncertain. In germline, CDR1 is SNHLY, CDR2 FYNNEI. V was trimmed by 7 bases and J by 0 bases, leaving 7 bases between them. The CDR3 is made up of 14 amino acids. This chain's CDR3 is CASITVSGANVLTF. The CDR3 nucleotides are TGTGCCAGCATCACTGTCTCTGGGGCCAACGTCCTGACTTTC.

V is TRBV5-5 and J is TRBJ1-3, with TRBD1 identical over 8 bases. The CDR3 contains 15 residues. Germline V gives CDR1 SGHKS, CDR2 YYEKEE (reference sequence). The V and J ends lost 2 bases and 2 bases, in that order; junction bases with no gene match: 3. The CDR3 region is CASSLGQGTGNTIYF. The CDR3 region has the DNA TGTGCCAGCAGCTTAGGACAGGGAACTGGAAACACCATATATTTT.

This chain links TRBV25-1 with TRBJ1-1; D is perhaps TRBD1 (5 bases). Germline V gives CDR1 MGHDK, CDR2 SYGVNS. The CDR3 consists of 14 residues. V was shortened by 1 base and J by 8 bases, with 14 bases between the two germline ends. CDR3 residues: CASSEFLDSNEAFF. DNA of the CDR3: TGTGCCAGCAGTGAATTTCTCGACAGCAACGAAGCTTTCTTT.

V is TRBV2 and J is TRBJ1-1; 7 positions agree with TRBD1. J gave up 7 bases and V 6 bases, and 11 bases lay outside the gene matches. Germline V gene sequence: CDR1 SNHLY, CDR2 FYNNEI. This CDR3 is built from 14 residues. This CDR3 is CASRVDRHQVEAFF. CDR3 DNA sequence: TGTGCCAGCAGGGTGGACAGGCACCAGGTTGAAGCTTTCTTT.

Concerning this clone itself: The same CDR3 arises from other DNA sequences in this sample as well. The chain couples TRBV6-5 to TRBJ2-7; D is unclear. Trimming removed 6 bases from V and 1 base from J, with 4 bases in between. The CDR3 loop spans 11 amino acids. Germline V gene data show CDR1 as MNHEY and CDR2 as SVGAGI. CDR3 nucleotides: TGTGCCAGCAGATCGTCCTACGAGCAGTACTTC. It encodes CASRSSYEQYF.

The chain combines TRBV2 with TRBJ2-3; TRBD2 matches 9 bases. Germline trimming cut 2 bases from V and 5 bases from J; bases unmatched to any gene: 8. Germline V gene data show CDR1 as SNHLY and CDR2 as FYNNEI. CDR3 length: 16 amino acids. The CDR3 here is CASSENAGGHGDTQYF. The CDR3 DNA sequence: TGTGCCAGCAGTGAAAACGCGGGGGGGCATGGAGATACGCAGTATTTT.

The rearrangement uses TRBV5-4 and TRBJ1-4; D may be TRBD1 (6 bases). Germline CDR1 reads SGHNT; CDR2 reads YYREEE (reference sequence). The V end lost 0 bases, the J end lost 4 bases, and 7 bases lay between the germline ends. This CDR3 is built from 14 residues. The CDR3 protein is CASSLEGGNEKLFF. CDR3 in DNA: TGTGCCAGCAGCTTGGAAGGGGGTAATGAAAAACTGTTTTTT.

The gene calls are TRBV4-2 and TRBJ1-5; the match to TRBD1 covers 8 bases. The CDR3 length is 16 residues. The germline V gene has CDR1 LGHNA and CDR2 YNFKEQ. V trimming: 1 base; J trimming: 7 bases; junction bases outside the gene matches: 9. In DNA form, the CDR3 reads TGTGCCAGCAGCCAAGTTCGGACAGGGACGCAGCAGCCCCAGCATTTT. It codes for CASSQVRTGTQQPQHF.

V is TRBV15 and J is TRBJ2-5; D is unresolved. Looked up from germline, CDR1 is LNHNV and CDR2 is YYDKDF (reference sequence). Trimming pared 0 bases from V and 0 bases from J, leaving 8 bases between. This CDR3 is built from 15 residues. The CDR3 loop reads CATSRDRYNQETQYF. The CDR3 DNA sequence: TGTGCCACCAGCAGAGATCGGTATAACCAAGAGACCCAGTACTTC.

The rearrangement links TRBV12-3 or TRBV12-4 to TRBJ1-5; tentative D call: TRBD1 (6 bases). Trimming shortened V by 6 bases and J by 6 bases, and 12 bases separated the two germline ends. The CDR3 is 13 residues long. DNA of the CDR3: TGTGCCAGCAGCCTTACAGGGCTTCAGCCCCAGCATTTT. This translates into CASSLTGLQPQHF.

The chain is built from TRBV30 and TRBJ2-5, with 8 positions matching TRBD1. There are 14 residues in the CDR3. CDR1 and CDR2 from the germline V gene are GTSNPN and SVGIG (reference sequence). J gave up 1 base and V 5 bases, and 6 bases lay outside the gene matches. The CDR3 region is CAWGPGQGQETQYF. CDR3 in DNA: TGTGCCTGGGGCCCTGGACAGGGCCAAGAGACCCAGTACTTC.

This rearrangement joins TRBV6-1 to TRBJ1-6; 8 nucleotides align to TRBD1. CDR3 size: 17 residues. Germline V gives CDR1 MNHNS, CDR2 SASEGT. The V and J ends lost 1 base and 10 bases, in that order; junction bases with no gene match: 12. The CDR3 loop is CASSEEQGALVGSPLHF. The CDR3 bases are TGTGCCAGCAGTGAAGAGCAGGGGGCGCTCGTTGGGTCACCCCTCCACTTT.

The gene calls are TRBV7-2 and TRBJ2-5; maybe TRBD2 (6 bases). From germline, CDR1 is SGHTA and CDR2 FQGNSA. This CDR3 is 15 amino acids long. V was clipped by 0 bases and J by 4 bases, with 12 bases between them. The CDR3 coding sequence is TGTGCCAGCAGCTTAGCCCCGGGGCGGGGAGAGACCCAGTACTTC. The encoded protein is CASSLAPGRGETQYF. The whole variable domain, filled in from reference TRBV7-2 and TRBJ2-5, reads GAGVSQSPSNKVTEKGKDVELRCDPISGHTALYWYRQSLGQGLEFLIYFQGNSAPDKSGLPSDRFSAERTGGSVSTLTIQRTQQEDSAVYLCASSLAPGRGETQYFGPGTRLLVL.

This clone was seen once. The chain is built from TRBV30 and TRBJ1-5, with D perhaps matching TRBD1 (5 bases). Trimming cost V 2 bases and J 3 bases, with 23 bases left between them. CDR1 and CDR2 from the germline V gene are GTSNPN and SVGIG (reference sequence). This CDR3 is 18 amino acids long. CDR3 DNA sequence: TGTGCCTGGAGTCCCACGACTTTGCCAGGGAGGGTCAATCAGCCCCAGCATTTT. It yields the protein CAWSPTTLPGRVNQPQHF.

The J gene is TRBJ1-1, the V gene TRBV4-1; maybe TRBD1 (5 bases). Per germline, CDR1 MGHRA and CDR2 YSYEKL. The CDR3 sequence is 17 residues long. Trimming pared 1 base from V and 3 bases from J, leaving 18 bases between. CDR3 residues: CASSQVGLGPQDTEAFF. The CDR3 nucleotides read TGCGCCAGCAGCCAAGTCGGCCTGGGGCCCCAGGACACTGAAGCTTTCTTT.

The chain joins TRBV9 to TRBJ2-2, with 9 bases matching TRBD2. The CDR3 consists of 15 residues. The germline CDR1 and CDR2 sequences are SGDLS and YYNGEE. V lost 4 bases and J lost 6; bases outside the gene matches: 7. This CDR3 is CASSPRGGRAGELFF. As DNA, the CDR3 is TGTGCCAGCAGCCCGCGGGGGGGCAGGGCCGGGGAGCTGTTTTTT.

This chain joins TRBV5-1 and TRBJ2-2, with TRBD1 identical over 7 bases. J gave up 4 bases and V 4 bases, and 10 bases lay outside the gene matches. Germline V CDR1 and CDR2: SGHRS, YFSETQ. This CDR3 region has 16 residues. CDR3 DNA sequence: TGCGCCAGCAGCCCCGTAACAGGGGCCGGCACCGGGGAGCTGTTTTTT. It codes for CASSPVTGAGTGELFF.

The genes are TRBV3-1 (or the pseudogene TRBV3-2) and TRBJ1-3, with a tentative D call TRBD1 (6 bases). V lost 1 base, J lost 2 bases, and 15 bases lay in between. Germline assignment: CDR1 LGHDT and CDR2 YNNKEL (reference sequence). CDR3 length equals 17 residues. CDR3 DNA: TGTGCCAGCAGCCAAGTAGGTCAGGGGTTTGCTGGAAACACCATATATTTT. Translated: CASSQVGQGFAGNTIYF.